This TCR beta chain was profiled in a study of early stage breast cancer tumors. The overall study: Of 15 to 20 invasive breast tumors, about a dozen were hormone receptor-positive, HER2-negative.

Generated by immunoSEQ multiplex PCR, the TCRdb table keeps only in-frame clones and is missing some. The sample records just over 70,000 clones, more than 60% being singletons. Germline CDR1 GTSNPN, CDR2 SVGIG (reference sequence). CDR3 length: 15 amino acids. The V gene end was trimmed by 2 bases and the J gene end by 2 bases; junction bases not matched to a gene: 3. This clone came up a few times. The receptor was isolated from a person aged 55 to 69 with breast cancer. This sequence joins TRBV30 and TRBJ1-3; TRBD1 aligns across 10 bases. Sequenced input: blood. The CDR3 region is CAWSQDRGPGNTIYF. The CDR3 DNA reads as TGTGCCTGGAGTCAAGACAGGGGGCCTGGAAACACCATATATTTT. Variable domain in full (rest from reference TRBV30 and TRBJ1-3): SQTIHQWPATLVQPVGSPLSLECTVEGTSNPNLYWYRQAAGRGLQLLFYSVGIGQISSEVPQNLSASRPQDRQFILSSKKLLLSDSGFYLCAWSQDRGPGNTIYFGEGSWLTVV.